This T cell receptor beta chain was identified during a study of T-cell reconstitution after alpha-beta-depleted transplantation in children. Unique molecular identifiers tagged the TCRbeta library. TCRdb independently ran MiXCR on the PCR reads; one entry per CDR3 protein. The profile shows approximately 350,000 distinct CDR3 sequences, around 15% of them singletons. For this clonotype: What it binds is not known.

This CDR3 has 17 residues. Losses at the gene ends were 5 bases for V and 5 bases for J; bases not matched to a gene: 15. Germline CDR1 reads MNHNS; CDR2 reads SASEGT. Study outcomes and limitations: One year after transplant, T-cell counts and diversity came mostly from newly produced T cells. There were reportedly several hundred expanded graft clones from which alpha-beta T cells came about two months after transplant. Elevated TCRbeta diversity at day 60 was traced, in some patients, to surviving recipient T cells and thymic progenitors.

Material: PBMCs, mostly from graft donor cells, obtained 360 days after TCRalphabeta/CD19-depleted stem cell transplant. V gene TRBV6-1 combines with J gene TRBJ2-1; 7 bases fit TRBD2. This clonotype was obtained from a male patient aged 2-15 years who had a stem cell transplant for acute lymphoblastic leukemia, so the T cells may come from the graft donor. This chain's CDR3 is CASSKGGGGPLNNEQFF. The CDR3 DNA sequence: TGTGCCAGCAGTAAAGGCGGGGGAGGGCCATTGAACAATGAGCAGTTCTTC.